This T cell receptor beta chain comes out of a study of long-term antiretroviral therapy in people with HIV. This clone was counted a single time. What it binds is unknown. The study's findings and limits: It was not possible to obtain data on ART adherence, viral resistance or therapy changes. Clones with expansion before ART led the repertoire at all time points.

Survey-level resolution applied to immunoSEQ assay v3.0. Generated by immunoSEQ multiplex PCR, the TCRdb table keeps only in-frame clones and is missing some. The sample lists 17,000 or so clones, over 60% occurring once. Each participant with HIV received care in the United States. Germline V gene data show CDR1 as MNHEY and CDR2 as SMNVEV (reference sequence). With 2 bases clipped from V and 5 bases from J, the junction kept 9 bases outside the gene matches. The CDR3 has 17 residues. The V gene is TRBV27, the J gene TRBJ2-5; 12 bases fit TRBD2. This clonotype was obtained from a woman aged 50 to 60 with HIV. The sample in question was unsorted PBMCs, obtained about 2.4 years before starting antiretroviral therapy. The CDR3, as DNA: TGTGCCAGCAGTTTACGGCTAGCGGGGGGGGAAGAGGAGACCCAGTACTTC. As protein: CASSLRLAGGEEETQYF.